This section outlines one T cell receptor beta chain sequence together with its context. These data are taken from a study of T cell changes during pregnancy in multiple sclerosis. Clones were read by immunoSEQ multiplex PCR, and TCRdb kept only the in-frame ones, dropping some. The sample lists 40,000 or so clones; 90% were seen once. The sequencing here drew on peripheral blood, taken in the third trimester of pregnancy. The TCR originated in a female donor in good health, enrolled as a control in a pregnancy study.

CDR3 sequence (DNA): TGTGCCAGCAGTGAAAGACTAGCGGGATTCTACGAGCAGTACTTC. It yields the protein CASSERLAGFYEQYF. The J gene is TRBJ2-7, the V gene TRBV6-1, with TRBD2 identical over 11 bases. V shed 2 bases, J shed 3 bases, and the junction held 3 bases outside the gene matches. The CDR3 has 15 residues. Germline CDR1 MNHNS, CDR2 SASEGT.